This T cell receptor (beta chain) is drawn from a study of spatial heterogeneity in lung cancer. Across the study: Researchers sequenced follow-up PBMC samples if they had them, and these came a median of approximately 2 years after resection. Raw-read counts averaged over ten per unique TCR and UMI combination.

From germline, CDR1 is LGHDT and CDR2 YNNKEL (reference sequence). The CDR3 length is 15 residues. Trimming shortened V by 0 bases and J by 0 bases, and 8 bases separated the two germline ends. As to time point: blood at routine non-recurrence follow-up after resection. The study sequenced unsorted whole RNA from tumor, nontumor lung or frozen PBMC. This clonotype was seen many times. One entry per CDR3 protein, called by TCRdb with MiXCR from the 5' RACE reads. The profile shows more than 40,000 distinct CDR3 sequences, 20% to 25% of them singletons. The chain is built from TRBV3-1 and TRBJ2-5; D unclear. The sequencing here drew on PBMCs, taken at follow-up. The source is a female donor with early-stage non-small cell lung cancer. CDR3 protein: CASSQDRMYQETQYF. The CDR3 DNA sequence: TGTGCCAGCAGCCAAGATCGGATGTACCAAGAGACCCAGTACTTC.